This T cell receptor beta chain was sequenced during a study of blood T cell repertoires in COVID-19. The overall study: The study drew acute and convalescent COVID-19 samples from the United States, Italy and Spain. PBMCs, B-cell-depleted T cells, or T cells provided the cDNA or gDNA that made up the material.

Germline CDR1 is SGHAT and CDR2 is FQNNGV. Between the trimmed V and J ends, which lost 3 bases and 2 bases, there was a span of 14 bases. The CDR3 loop spans 16 amino acids. Original methodology: Counts of nucleated cells, estimated from reference gene primer amplification, were obtained. Clones were read by immunoSEQ multiplex PCR, and TCRdb kept only the in-frame ones, dropping some. The V and J calls and the clone size are those of that table, but D and trimming were determined from the DNA. The data show just under 60,000 clones, about 72% seen once. The specimen sequenced was peripheral blood. The chain combines TRBV11-2 with TRBJ2-1; D remains unclear. This TCR came from a man aged 80 or over with acute or convalescent COVID-19. The DNA for the CDR3 is TGTGCCAGCAGCTTCTATTTGTCGTATCCCTACAATGAGCAGTTCTTC. Encoded protein: CASSFYLSYPYNEQFF. Supplemented by reference TRBV11-2 and TRBJ2-1, the full variable domain reads EAGVAQSPRYKIIEKRQSVAFWCNPISGHATLYWYQQILGQGPKLLIQFQNNGVVDDSQLPKDRFSAERLKGVDSTLKIQPAKLEDSAVYLCASSFYLSYPYNEQFFGPGTRLTVL.